This TCR beta chain was sequenced in a study of blood T cell repertoires in COVID-19. On the study more broadly: Both acute and convalescent COVID-19 samples were obtained from the United States, Italy and Spain. The cDNA or gDNA used as material had been derived from T cells, B-cell-depleted T cells, or PBMCs.

Generated by immunoSEQ multiplex PCR, the TCRdb table keeps only in-frame clones and is missing some. The table has tens of thousands of clones, approximately 90% seen once. Trimming removed 5 bases at V and 1 base at J, with 15 bases between. This CDR3 region has 15 residues. Germline assignment: CDR1 SGHNT and CDR2 YYREEE (reference sequence). The receptor was isolated from a woman of 80 years or more with active COVID-19. This chain links TRBV5-4 with TRBJ1-2, with a tentative D call TRBD1 (6 bases). The sample was peripheral blood. Here the CDR3 reads CASSQDSANNYGYTF. The CDR3 DNA sequence: TGTGCCAGCAGTCAGGACAGCGCGAATAACTATGGCTACACCTTC.